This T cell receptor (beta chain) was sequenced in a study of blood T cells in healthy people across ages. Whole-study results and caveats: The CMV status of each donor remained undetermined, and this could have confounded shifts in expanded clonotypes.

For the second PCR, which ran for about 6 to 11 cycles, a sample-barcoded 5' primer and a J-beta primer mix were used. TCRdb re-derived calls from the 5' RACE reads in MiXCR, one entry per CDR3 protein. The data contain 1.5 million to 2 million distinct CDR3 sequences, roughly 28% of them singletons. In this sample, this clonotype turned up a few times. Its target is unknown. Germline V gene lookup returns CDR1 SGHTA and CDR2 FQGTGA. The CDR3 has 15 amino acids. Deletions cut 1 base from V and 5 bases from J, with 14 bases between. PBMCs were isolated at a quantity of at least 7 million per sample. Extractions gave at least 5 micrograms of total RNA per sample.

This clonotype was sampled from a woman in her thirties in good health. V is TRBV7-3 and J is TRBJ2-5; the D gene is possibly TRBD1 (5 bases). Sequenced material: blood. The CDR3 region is CASSLRSGPGETQYF. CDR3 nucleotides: TGTGCCAGCAGCTTAAGATCAGGGCCCGGGGAGACCCAGTACTTC. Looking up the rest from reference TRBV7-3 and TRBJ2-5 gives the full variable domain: GAGVSQTPSNKVTEKGKYVELRCDPISGHTALYWYRQSLGQGPEFLIYFQGTGAADDSGLPNDRFFAVRPEGSVSTLKIQRTERGDSAVYLCASSLRSGPGETQYFGPGTRLLVL.